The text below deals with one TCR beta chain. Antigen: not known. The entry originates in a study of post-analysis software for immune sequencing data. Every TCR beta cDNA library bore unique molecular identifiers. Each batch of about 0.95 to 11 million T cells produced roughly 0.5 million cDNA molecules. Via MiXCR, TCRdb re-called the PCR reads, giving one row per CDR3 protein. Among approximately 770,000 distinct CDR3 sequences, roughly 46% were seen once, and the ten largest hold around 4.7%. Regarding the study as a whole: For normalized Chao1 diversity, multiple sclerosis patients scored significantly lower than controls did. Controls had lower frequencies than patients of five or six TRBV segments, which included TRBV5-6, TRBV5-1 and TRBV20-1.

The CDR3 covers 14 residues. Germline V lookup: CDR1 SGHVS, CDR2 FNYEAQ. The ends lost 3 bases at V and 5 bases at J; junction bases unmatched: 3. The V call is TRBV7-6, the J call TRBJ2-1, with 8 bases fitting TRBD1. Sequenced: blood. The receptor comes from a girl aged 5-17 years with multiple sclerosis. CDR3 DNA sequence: TGTGCCAGCAGCTTGGGACAGGCCAACAATGAGCAGTTCTTC. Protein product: CASSLGQANNEQFF.